A single sample gave rise to the 25 T cell receptor beta chains below, sequenced in a study of blood T cell repertoires in COVID-19. Assay: immunoSEQ multiplex PCR; the TCRdb copy retains only in-frame clones and omits some. The sample includes 140,000 or so clones, about 89% of them seen just once. The specimen was peripheral blood. The receptors shown here come from a middle-aged man who had recovered from COVID-19.

CDR3 in amino acids: CASSLVLAGGGDTQYF. The CDR3 DNA is TGTGCCAGCAGCTTAGTTTTGGCGGGCGGAGGAGATACGCAGTATTTT. The chain uses TRBV7-2 and TRBJ2-3, with D perhaps TRBD2 (5 bases). Trimming took 1 base from V and 5 from J, leaving 16 bases between them. Germline loops: CDR1 SGHTA, CDR2 FQGNSA. The CDR3 is made up of 16 amino acids.

The V call is TRBV11-3, the J call TRBJ1-1, with 7 bases fitting TRBD1. The germline V gene encodes CDR1 SGHNT and CDR2 YENEEA. The junction had 8 bases not matched to a gene; V was cut back by 6 bases and J by 1 base. The CDR3 sequence is 15 residues long. The CDR3 nucleotides are TGTGCCAGCAGTCACCGGACAGGCCCGAACACTGAAGCTTTCTTT. It yields the protein CASSHRTGPNTEAFF.

V is TRBV7-2 and J is TRBJ2-7; no clear D. The CDR3 is made up of 15 amino acids. CDR1 is SGHTA, CDR2 FQGNSA, per germline. The germline V and J ends were trimmed by 2 bases and 5 bases, with 16 bases remaining between them. Here the CDR3 reads CASSLMLSLWDEQYF. CDR3 in DNA: TGTGCCAGCAGCTTAATGCTCTCACTATGGGACGAGCAGTACTTC.

The chain recombines TRBV21-1 with TRBJ1-2. TRBV21-1 is a known pseudogene. The CDR3 length is 18 residues. CDR3 protein: CASSSRAGAILKNYGYTF. CDR3 DNA: TGTGCCAGCAGTAGCAGGGCGGGGGCGATCCTTAAAAACTATGGCTACACCTTC.

The genes are TRBV13 and TRBJ1-1; 8 bases map to TRBD1. The CDR3 loop spans 15 amino acids. Germline V CDR1 and CDR2: PRHDT, FYEKMQ (reference sequence). Trimming cost V 4 bases and J 1 base; bases outside gene matches: 5. The CDR3 protein is CASSSKGTGNTEAFF. The CDR3 nucleotides read TGTGCCAGCAGCTCGAAAGGGACAGGGAACACTGAAGCTTTCTTT.

There are a few counts of this clone. The V and J genes are TRBV15 and TRBJ1-1; maybe TRBD1 (6 bases). Trimming took off 0 bases at V and 5 bases at J, with 13 bases between the two ends. The germline V gene has CDR1 LNHNV and CDR2 YYDKDF (reference sequence). This CDR3 spans 15 amino acids. This CDR3 reads CATSRDPTGSTEAFF. For the CDR3, the DNA is TGTGCCACCAGCAGAGATCCAACAGGGAGTACTGAAGCTTTCTTT.

The rearrangement links TRBV10-3 to TRBJ2-7; D perhaps matches TRBD2 (6 bases). The CDR3 has 13 residues. Trimming stripped 8 bases from V and 3 bases from J, with 14 bases between. Germline lookup yields CDR1 ENHRY and CDR2 SYGVKD. The CDR3 nucleotides read TGTGCCATCTCGGATAGCGGCTTCTACGAGCAGTACTTC. Translated: CAISDSGFYEQYF.

The rearrangement joins TRBV11-1 to TRBJ1-1; 9 nucleotides line up with TRBD1. J lost 11 bases, V lost 1 base, and 8 bases had no gene match. In germline, CDR1 is SGHAT, CDR2 FQDESV (reference sequence). The CDR3 extends over 14 amino acids. The DNA of the CDR3 is TGTGCCAGCAGCTTAGATGGGACAGGGTATACGGCTTTCTTT. Protein: CASSLDGTGYTAFF.

On this clone itself: The sample carries other DNA sequences with the same CDR3. The V gene is TRBV6-1, the J gene TRBJ1-5; D remains unclear. Deletions cut 1 base from V and 2 bases from J, with 9 bases between. CDR1 is MNHNS and CDR2 is SASEGT in the germline V gene. CDR3 length equals 15 residues. CDR3 residues: CASSEGVRGNQPQHF. The CDR3 DNA reads as TGTGCCAGCAGTGAAGGGGTGAGGGGCAATCAGCCCCAGCATTTT.

The chain links TRBV4-3 to TRBJ2-4; D perhaps matches TRBD1 (5 bases). The V end lost 4 bases, the J end lost 5 bases, and 12 bases lay between the germline ends. Germline CDR1 LGHNA, CDR2 YSLEER. The CDR3 is 14 residues long. CDR3 DNA: TGCGCCAGCAGCCTCCAGGGTTACGAAAACATTCAGTACTTC. Its protein product is CASSLQGYENIQYF.

This chain links TRBV27 with TRBJ2-3, with D possibly being TRBD1 (6 bases). In germline, CDR1 is MNHEY, CDR2 SMNVEV (reference sequence). The CDR3 contains 14 residues. Trimming left V 2 bases short and J 1 base short, with 7 bases between. The CDR3 loop is CASSLPGGTDTQYF. The CDR3 DNA sequence: TGTGCCAGCAGTTTACCAGGGGGCACAGATACGCAGTATTTT.

The chain uses TRBV5-1 and TRBJ2-1, with 9 bases fitting TRBD2. V lost 4 bases to trimming and J lost 5 bases; unmatched junction nucleotides: 10. Germline V gives CDR1 SGHRS, CDR2 YFSETQ. CDR3 length: 16 residues. In DNA form, the CDR3 reads TGCGCCAGCAGCCGTCAGAGCGGGGGGCCCCACAATGAGCAGTTCTTC. Translated: CASSRQSGGPHNEQFF.

The CDR3 here is CAISLEGYNEQFF. CDR3 DNA sequence: TGTGCCATCAGCCTGGAGGGCTACAATGAGCAGTTCTTC. V usage is TRBV10-3 and J usage is TRBJ2-1; maybe TRBD2 (6 bases). Trimming shortened V by 6 bases and J by 3 bases, and 9 bases separated the two germline ends. The germline CDR1 and CDR2 sequences are ENHRY and SYGVKD. This CDR3 has 13 residues.

The V call is TRBV27, the J call TRBJ2-6; TRBD1 matches 9 bases. Germline values: CDR1 MNHEY, CDR2 SMNVEV (reference sequence). This CDR3 region has 18 residues. V was pared by 6 bases and J by 1 base, with 10 bases of the junction left unmatched. CDR3 protein: CASRTGSGQGSGANVLTF. DNA for the CDR3: TGTGCCAGCAGAACAGGATCGGGACAGGGATCTGGGGCCAACGTCCTGACTTTC.

This chain connects TRBV13 to TRBJ2-7, with a possible D match to TRBD1 (6 bases). This CDR3 spans 13 amino acids. Germline V gene data show CDR1 as PRHDT and CDR2 as FYEKMQ (reference sequence). Trimming removed 0 bases from V and 4 bases from J, with 7 bases in between. CDR3 nucleotides: TGTGCCAGCAGCTTAGGACAGGGTTACGAGCAGTACTTC. Its translation is CASSLGQGYEQYF.

This clone was counted only a few times. This chain links TRBV19 with TRBJ1-5; maybe TRBD1 (6 bases). Germline values: CDR1 LNHDA, CDR2 SQIVND (reference sequence). The V end lost 2 bases, the J end lost 1 base, and 12 bases lay between the germline ends. This CDR3 comprises 16 residues. Written as DNA, the CDR3 is TGTGCCAGTAGTATACAGGGGACCCTAAGCAATCAGCCCCAGCATTTT. Translating it yields CASSIQGTLSNQPQHF.

This clone was observed a single time. The J gene is TRBJ1-1, the V gene TRBV5-8; 10 bases align to TRBD1. The CDR3 runs 15 residues. Germline CDR1 reads SGHTS; CDR2 reads YDEGEE. Trimming at V came to 2 bases and at J to 4 bases, leaving 5 bases not matched to a gene. CDR3 coding DNA: TGTGCCAGCAGCTTCACCGGACAGGGGGGCACTGAAGCTTTCTTT. This sequence encodes CASSFTGQGGTEAFF. The full variable domain, rest sourced from reference TRBV5-8 and TRBJ1-1, is EAGVTQSPTHLIKTRGQQATLRCSPISGHTSVYWYQQALGLGLQFLLWYDEGEERNRGNFPPRFSGRQFPNYSSELNVNALELEDSALYLCASSFTGQGGTEAFFGQGTRLTVV.

Here the CDR3 reads CAISESVGAGELFF. The CDR3 DNA reads as TGTGCCATCAGTGAGTCGGTCGGGGCCGGGGAGCTGTTTTTT. The chain recombines TRBV10-3 with TRBJ2-2; D may be TRBD2 (5 bases). The V and J ends lost 0 bases and 6 bases respectively, with 8 bases between them. From germline, CDR1 is ENHRY and CDR2 SYGVKD. This CDR3 contains 14 residues.

The chain couples TRBV11-2 to TRBJ2-5; possible D gene TRBD2, 5 bases. The V end was cut by 1 base, the J end by 1 base, with 7 bases between. In germline, CDR1 is SGHAT, CDR2 FQNNGV. The CDR3 is 14 residues long. The CDR3 sequence is CASSLVGLQETQYF. The CDR3 DNA reads TGTGCCAGCAGCTTAGTAGGACTCCAAGAGACCCAGTACTTC.

This clone is a singleton in its sample. The chain couples TRBV7-2 to TRBJ1-2; D is ambiguous. The V gene lost 1 base and the J gene lost 4 bases, with 10 bases spanning the gap. The CDR3 loop spans 14 amino acids. Per germline, CDR1 SGHTA and CDR2 FQGNSA. The DNA of the CDR3 is TGTGCCAGCAGCTTAGGAATCTCGGGCTATGGCTACACCTTC. Its translation: CASSLGISGYGYTF.

This rearrangement joins TRBV4-1 to TRBJ2-7, with D perhaps TRBD1 (6 bases). The CDR3 spans 14 residues. Germline V lookup: CDR1 MGHRA, CDR2 YSYEKL. The V and J ends lost 4 bases and 2 bases respectively, with 12 bases between them. CDR3 in amino acids: CASSPYRVPYEQYF. In DNA form, the CDR3 reads TGCGCCAGCAGCCCGTACAGGGTCCCCTACGAGCAGTACTTC.

The V call is TRBV4-3, the J call TRBJ1-2; 9 bases map to TRBD1. The germline V gene encodes CDR1 LGHNA and CDR2 YSLEER. The V and J ends lost 1 base and 7 bases, in that order; junction bases with no gene match: 1. The CDR3 has 13 residues. In DNA form, the CDR3 reads TGCGCCAGCAGCCAAGCACAGGGGGCTGGCTACACCTTC. Protein sequence: CASSQAQGAGYTF.

This clone came up a few times. Here the CDR3 DNA reads TGTGCCAGCACCCCCGTCGGCAATCAGCCCCAGCATTTT. Residues: CASTPVGNQPQHF. The rearrangement uses TRBV12-3 or TRBV12-4 and TRBJ1-5; D is uncertain. V lost 7 bases to trimming and J lost 2 bases, with 9 bases between them. This CDR3 has 13 residues.

V usage is TRBV7-9 and J usage is TRBJ2-7; tentatively, D is TRBD1 (7 bases). This CDR3 comprises 17 residues. V was shortened by 5 bases and J by 3 bases, with 23 bases between the two germline ends. Per the germline V gene, CDR1 is SEHNR and CDR2 is FQNEAQ (reference sequence). For the CDR3, the DNA is TGTGCCAGCAGCCCCGTGGAGGGGAACAGGGGATTCTACGAGCAGTACTTC. This sequence encodes CASSPVEGNRGFYEQYF.

CDR3 in amino acids: CASSYSLFGDSYEQYF. CDR3 coding DNA: TGTGCCAGCAGTTACTCCCTCTTCGGGGACAGCTACGAGCAGTACTTC. V usage is TRBV6-5 and J usage is TRBJ2-7; 7 bases align to TRBD1. This CDR3 is 16 amino acids long. CDR1 and CDR2 (germline): MNHEY, SVGAGI. V shed 0 bases and J 3 bases; nucleotides not matched to a gene: 8.